A single sample gave rise to the 3 T cell receptor beta chains below, sequenced in a study of shared clonotypes between healthy human individuals. Measured with immunoSEQ multiplex PCR; TCRdb has only the in-frame clones, and not every one. The table lists 400,000 to 500,000 clones, around 80% of them singletons. The sequenced sample consisted of PBMCs. These TCRs come from a middle-aged woman in good health. Some clones in this sample may be carry-over from other donors' samples.

This rearrangement joins TRBV7-4 to TRBJ1-4; D perhaps matches TRBD1 (6 bases). Trimming stripped 1 base from V and 0 bases from J, with 21 bases between. The CDR3 runs 20 residues. In germline, CDR1 is SGHVT, CDR2 SQSDAQ. The CDR3 nucleotides read TGTGCCAGCAGCTTAGAGGAGAACAGGGTGAACAAAACAACTAATGAAAAACTGTTTTTT. Residues: CASSLEENRVNKTTNEKLFF.

The rearrangement links TRBV7-8 to TRBJ2-5; D possibly matches TRBD1 or TRBD2 (7 bases each). The tail of the sequence fits TRBJ2-7 better, so the J call may be wrong. CDR1 is SGHVS, CDR2 FQNEAQ, per germline. This CDR3 is 14 amino acids long. The CDR3 region has the DNA TGTGCCACCCGGAGGGGGCGGGAGTCGGGCGAGCAGTACTTC. Its translation is CATRRGRESGEQYF.

This chain links TRBV5-4 with TRBJ2-7; 8 nucleotides line up with TRBD2. Germline-derived CDR1 and CDR2 are SGHNT and YYREEE (reference sequence). This CDR3 comprises 14 residues. J lost 6 bases, V lost 4 bases, and 9 bases had no gene match. The CDR3 loop is CASSPSGSYSEQYF. The DNA of the CDR3 is TGTGCCAGCAGCCCAAGCGGGAGCTATTCCGAGCAGTACTTC. The full variable domain, its missing parts supplied by reference TRBV5-4 and TRBJ2-7, is ETGVTQSPTHLIKTRGQQVTLRCSSQSGHNTVSWYQQALGQGPQFIFQYYREEENGRGNFPPRFSGLQFPNYSSELNVNALELDDSALYLCASSPSGSYSEQYFGPGTRLTVT.